The clone carrying this T cell receptor (beta chain) was counted only a few times. Its antigen is still unknown. TCRdb itself ran the 5' RACE reads through MiXCR, one entry per CDR3 protein. The sample shows some 900,000 distinct CDR3 sequences, 9% to 15% of them seen only once. This specimen belongs to a study of identical twins. Points from the study as a whole: It was cross-sectional statistical analysis, not following the same donors, that the conclusions relied on.

Germline V gene data show CDR1 as SGHRS and CDR2 as YFSETQ. V lost 5 bases and J lost 1, with 14 bases in between. CDR3 length: 15 amino acids. This sample was shared with a second study, whose subject was yellow fever vaccine responses in identical twins. That source adds: Twin vaccine T cell responses reportedly seemed partly convergent, partly personalized.

Sequencing was performed on PBMCs. The receptor was isolated from a young woman in good health. This rearrangement joins TRBV5-1 to TRBJ2-3; D might be TRBD1 or TRBD2, each matching 5 bases. The CDR3 coding sequence is TGCGCCAGCAGATCTGCCGGGACCGGCACAGATACGCAGTATTTT. Translation: CASRSAGTGTDTQYF.